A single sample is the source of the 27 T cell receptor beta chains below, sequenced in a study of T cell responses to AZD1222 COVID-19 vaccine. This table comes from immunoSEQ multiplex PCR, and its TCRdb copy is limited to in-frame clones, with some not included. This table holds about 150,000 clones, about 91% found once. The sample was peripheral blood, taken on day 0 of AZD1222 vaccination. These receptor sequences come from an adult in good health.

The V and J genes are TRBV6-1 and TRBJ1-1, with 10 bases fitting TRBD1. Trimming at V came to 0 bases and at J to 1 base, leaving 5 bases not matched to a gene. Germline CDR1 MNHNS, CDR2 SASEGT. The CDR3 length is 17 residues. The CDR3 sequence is CASSEALRTGGNTEAFF. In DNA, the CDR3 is TGTGCCAGCAGTGAAGCGTTGCGGACAGGGGGGAACACTGAAGCTTTCTTT.

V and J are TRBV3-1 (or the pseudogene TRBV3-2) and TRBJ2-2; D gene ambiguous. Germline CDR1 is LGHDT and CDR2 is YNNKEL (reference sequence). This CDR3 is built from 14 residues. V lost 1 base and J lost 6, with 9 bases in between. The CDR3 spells CASSQAVSSGELFF. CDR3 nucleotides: TGTGCCAGCAGCCAAGCTGTTAGCTCCGGGGAGCTGTTTTTT.

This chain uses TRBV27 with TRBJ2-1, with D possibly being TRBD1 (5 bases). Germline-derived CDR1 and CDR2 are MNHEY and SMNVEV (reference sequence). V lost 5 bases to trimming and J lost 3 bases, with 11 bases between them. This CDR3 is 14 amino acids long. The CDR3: CASSRRGNYNEQFF. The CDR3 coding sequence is TGTGCCAGCAGTCGTAGGGGAAACTACAATGAGCAGTTCTTC.

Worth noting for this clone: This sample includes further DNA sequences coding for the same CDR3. CDR3 amino acids: CASSLGQGGQPQHF. As DNA, the CDR3 is TGCGCCAGCAGCCTAGGACAGGGTGGTCAGCCCCAGCATTTT. V is TRBV5-1 and J is TRBJ1-5; 8 nucleotides agree with TRBD1. The V gene's germline CDR1 is SGHRS and CDR2 YFSETQ. The CDR3 is 14 residues long. With 4 bases clipped from V and 6 bases from J, the junction kept 6 bases outside the gene matches.

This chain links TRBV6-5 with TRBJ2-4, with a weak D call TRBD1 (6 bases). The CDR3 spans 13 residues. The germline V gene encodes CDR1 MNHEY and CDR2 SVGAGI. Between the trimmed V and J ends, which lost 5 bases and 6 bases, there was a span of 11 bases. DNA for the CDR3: TGTGCCAGCAGTATCTCACAGGGAAACATTCAGTACTTC. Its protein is CASSISQGNIQYF.

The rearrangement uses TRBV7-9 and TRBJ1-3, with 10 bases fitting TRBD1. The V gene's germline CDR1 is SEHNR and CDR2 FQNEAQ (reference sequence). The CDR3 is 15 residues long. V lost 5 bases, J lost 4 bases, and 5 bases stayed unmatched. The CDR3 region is CASSPRDRGGNTIYF. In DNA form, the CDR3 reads TGTGCCAGCAGCCCACGGGACAGGGGAGGAAACACCATATATTTT.

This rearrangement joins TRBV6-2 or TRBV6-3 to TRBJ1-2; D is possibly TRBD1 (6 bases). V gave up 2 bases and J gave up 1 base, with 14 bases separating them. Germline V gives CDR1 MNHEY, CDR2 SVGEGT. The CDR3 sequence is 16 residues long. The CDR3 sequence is CASSYRTAEINYGYTF. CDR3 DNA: TGTGCCAGCAGTTACCGGACAGCGGAGATTAACTATGGCTACACCTTC.

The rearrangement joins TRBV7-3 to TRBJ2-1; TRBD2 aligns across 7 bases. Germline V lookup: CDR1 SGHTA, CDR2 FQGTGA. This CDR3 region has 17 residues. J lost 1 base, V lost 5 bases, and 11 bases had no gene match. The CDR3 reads CASSPRGSGRSYNEQFF. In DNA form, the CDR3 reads TGTGCCAGCAGCCCCCGGGGTAGCGGGCGGTCCTACAATGAGCAGTTCTTC. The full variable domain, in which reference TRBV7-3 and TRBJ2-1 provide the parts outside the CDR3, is GAGVSQTPSNKVTEKGKYVELRCDPISGHTALYWYRQSLGQGPEFLIYFQGTGAADDSGLPNDRFFAVRPEGSVSTLKIQRTERGDSAVYLCASSPRGSGRSYNEQFFGPGTRLTVL.

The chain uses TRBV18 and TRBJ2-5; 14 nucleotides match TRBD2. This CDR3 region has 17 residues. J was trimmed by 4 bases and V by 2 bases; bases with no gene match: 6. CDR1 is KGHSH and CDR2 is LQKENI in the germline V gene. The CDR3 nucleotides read TGTGCCAGCTCACCAAGGACTAGCGGGAGGTCGGGAGAGACCCAGTACTTC. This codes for CASSPRTSGRSGETQYF.

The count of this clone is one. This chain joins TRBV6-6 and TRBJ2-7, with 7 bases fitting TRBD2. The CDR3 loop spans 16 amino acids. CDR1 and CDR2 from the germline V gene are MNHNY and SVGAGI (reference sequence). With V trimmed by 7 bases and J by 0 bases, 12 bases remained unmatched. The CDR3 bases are TGTGCCAGCACCCCGCGTCGGGGGGTAAGCTCCTACGAGCAGTACTTC. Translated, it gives CASTPRRGVSSYEQYF.

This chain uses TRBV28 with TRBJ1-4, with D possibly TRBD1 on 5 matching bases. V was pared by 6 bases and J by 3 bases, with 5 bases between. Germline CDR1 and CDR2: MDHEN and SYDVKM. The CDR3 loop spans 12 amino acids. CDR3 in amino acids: CASRGANEKLFF. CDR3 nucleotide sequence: TGTGCCAGCAGAGGGGCTAATGAAAAACTGTTTTTT.

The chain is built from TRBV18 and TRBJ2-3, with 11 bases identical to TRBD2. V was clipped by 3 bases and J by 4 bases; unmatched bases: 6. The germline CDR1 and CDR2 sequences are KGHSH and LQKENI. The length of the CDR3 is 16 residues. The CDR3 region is CASSPLAGGPSDTQYF. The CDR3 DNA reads TGTGCCAGCTCACCTTTAGCGGGGGGGCCGTCAGATACGCAGTATTTT.

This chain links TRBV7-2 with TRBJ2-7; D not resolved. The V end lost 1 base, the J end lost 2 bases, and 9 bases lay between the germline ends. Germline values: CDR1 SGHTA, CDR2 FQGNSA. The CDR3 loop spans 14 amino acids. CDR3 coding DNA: TGTGCCAGCAGCTTAGAGACCGGCCCCTACGAGCAGTACTTC. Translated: CASSLETGPYEQYF.

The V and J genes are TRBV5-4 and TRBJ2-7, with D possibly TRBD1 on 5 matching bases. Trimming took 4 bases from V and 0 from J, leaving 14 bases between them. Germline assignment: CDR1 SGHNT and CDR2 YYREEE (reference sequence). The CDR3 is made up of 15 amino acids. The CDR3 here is CASSPDSPSSYEQYF. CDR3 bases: TGTGCCAGCAGCCCCGACAGTCCGAGCTCCTACGAGCAGTACTTC.

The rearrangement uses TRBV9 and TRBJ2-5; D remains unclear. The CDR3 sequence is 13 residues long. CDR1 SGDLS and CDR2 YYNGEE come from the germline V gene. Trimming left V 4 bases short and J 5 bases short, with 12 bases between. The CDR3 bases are TGTGCCAGCAGCCCGCGTTGGATGGAGACCCAGTACTTC. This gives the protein CASSPRWMETQYF.

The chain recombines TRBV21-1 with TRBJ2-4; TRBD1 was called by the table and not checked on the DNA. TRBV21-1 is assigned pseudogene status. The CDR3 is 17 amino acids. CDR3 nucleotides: TGTGCCAGCAGCAAATTAGACAGGGGGCGAGCCAAAAACATTCAGTACTTC. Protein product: CASSKLDRGRAKNIQYF.

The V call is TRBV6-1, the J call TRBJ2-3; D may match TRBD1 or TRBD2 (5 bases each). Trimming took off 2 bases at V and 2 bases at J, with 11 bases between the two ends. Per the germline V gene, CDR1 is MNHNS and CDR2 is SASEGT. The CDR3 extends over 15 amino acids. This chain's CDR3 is CASSERGSPTDTQYF. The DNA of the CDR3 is TGTGCCAGCAGTGAACGGGGCAGTCCCACAGATACGCAGTATTTT.

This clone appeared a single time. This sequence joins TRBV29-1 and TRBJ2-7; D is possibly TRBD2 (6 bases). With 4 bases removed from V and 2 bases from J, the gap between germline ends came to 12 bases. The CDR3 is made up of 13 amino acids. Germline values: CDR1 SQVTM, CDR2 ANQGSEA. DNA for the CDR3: TGCAGCGTTGGGCCTGGGGGGACCTACGAGCAGTACTTC. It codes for CSVGPGGTYEQYF.

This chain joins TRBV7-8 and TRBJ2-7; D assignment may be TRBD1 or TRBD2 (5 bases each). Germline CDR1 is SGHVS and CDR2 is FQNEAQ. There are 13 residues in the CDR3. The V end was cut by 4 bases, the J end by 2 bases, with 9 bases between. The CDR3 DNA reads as TGTGCCAGCAGCTCCGGGACCACCTACGAGCAGTACTTC. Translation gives CASSSGTTYEQYF.

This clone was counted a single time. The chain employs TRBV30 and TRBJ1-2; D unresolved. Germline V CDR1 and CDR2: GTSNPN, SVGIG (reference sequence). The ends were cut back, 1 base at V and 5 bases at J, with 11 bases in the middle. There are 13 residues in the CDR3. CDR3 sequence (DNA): TGTGCCTGGAGTGCGGCATCGGCGTATGGCTACACCTTC. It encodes CAWSAASAYGYTF.

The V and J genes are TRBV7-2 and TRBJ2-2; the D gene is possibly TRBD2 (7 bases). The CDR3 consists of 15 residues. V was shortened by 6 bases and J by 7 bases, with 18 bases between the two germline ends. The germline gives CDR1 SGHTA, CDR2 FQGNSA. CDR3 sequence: CASSRRGAFIGELFF. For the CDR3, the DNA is TGTGCCAGCAGTCGCCGGGGGGCCTTTATCGGGGAGCTGTTTTTT.

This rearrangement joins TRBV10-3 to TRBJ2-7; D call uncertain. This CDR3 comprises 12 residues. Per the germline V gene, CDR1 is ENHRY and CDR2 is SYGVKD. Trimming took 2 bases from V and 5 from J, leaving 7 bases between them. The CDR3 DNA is TGTGCCATCAGTGAGAACTATGACGAGCAGTACTTC. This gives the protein CAISENYDEQYF.

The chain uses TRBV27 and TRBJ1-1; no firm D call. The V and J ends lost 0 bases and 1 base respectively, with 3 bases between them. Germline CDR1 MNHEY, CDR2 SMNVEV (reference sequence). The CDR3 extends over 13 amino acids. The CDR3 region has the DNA TGTGCCAGCAGTTTATCAAGGAACACTGAAGCTTTCTTT. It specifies CASSLSRNTEAFF.

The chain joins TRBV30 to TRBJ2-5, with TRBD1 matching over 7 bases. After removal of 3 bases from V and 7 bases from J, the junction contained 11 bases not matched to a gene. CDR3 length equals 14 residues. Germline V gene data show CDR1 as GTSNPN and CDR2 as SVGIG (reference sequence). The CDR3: CAWSHFDRAATQYF. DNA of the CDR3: TGTGCCTGGAGCCATTTCGACAGGGCTGCGACCCAGTACTTC.

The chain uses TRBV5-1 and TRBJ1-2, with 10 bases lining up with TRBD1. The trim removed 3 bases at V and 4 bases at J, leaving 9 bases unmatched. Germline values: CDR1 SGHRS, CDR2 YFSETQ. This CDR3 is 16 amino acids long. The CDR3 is CASSSEGTGDLYGYTF. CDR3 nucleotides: TGCGCCAGCAGCTCCGAAGGGACAGGGGACCTCTATGGCTACACCTTC.

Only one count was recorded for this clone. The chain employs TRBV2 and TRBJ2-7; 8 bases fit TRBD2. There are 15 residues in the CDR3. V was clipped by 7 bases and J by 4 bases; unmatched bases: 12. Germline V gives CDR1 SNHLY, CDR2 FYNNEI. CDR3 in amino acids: CASNPRRGAVYEQYF. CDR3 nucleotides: TGTGCCAGCAATCCCCGGCGGGGGGCGGTGTACGAGCAGTACTTC.

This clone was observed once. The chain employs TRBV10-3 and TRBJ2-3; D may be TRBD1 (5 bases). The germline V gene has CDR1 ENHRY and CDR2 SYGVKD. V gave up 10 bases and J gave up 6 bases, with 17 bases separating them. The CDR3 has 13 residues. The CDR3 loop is CATNGAGKDTQYF. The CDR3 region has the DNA TGTGCCACCAATGGGGCAGGGAAGGATACGCAGTATTTT.